Listed below are T cell receptor beta chains from one sample, sequenced in a study of shared clonotypes between healthy human individuals. Here immunoSEQ multiplex PCR was the method, and the copy in TCRdb shows in-frame clones only, minus some. Of around 550,000 clones in the sample, 90% to 97% were seen once. The sequencing input was naive CD4+ T cells sorted from blood. Receptors were obtained from a woman in her 30s in good health. CDR3s include the opening cysteine and the closing phenylalanine or tryptophan. The order of the fields is V gene, D gene, J gene, clone size, CDR3 DNA, CDR3 protein. D genes are given only for firm matches. Size is stated for part of the rows, as once, few or many counts, or as a class when the clone is expanded.

TRBV15,-,TRBJ1-5,-,TGTGCCACCAGCCCTACCCTGGTACAGGTTTATAGCAATCAGCCCCAGCATTTT,CATSPTLVQVYSNQPQHF
TRBV5-1,-,TRBJ2-1,once,TGCGCCAGCAGCTTGGTACCGCTAAGCTCCTACAATGAGCAGTTCTTC,CASSLVPLSSYNEQFF
TRBV27,-,TRBJ2-6,-,TGTGCCAGCAGTTTATTGGGGGTTGGTCCTAAGGGCTCTGGGGCCAACGTCCTGACTTTC,CASSLLGVGPKGSGANVLTF
TRBV30,TRBD1,TRBJ1-1,-,TGTGCCTGGAGGTGGGGACAGGGGTGGACTGAAGCTTTCTTT,CAWRWGQGWTEAFF
TRBV5-4,-,TRBJ1-4,few,TGTGCCAGCAGCTCGAAGGGATCTGAAAAACTGTTTTTT,CASSSKGSEKLFF
TRBV28,-,TRBJ2-7,-,TGTGCCAGCAGATCCTCAGGGGCAGGTATTGACGAGCAGTACTTC,CASRSSGAGIDEQYF
TRBV18,-,TRBJ1-4,-,TGTGCCAGCTCACCATCACAGGGTAATGAAAAACTGTTTTTT,CASSPSQGNEKLFF
TRBV7-9,TRBD1,TRBJ1-3,-,TGTGCCAGCAGCGCTAAACAGAGGACAGGAGGAAACACCATATATTTT,CASSAKQRTGGNTIYF
TRBV11-3,-,TRBJ2-2,-,TGTGCCAGCAGCTTAAACCGCGGGACGACAACCGGGGAGCTGTTTTTT,CASSLNRGTTTGELFF
TRBV6-1,-,TRBJ1-2,-,TGTGCCAGCGGGAAGCTCGGCTACACCTTC,CASGKLGYTF
TRBV14,-,TRBJ2-3,-,TGTGCCAGCAGCCAAGACGGCAGGCTCACAGATACGCAGTATTTT,CASSQDGRLTDTQYF
TRBV11-2,-,TRBJ1-1,-,TGTGCCAGCAGCTTAACGGGCGGGACTGAAGCTTTCTTT,CASSLTGGTEAFF
TRBV4-1,-,TRBJ2-5,-,TGCGCCAGCAGCCAAGGAGGGGCGGGGGAGACCCAGTACTTC,CASSQGGAGETQYF
TRBV7-2,TRBD2,TRBJ2-7,-,TGTGCCAGCAGCTTTCGGCTAGCGGGAACCTACGAGCAGTACTTC,CASSFRLAGTYEQYF
TRBV15,TRBD1,TRBJ2-1,-,TGTGCCACCAGCCTGGACAGGCTACAAGAAATGTTCTTC,CATSLDRLQEMFF
TRBV28,-,TRBJ2-2,-,TGTGCCAGCAGTTCACCCAAGCCCCACACCGGGGAGCTGTTTTTT,CASSSPKPHTGELFF
TRBV19,-,TRBJ1-2,-,TGTGCCAGTACTCCGGGGAGGGCCAGCTATGGCTACACCTTC,CASTPGRASYGYTF
TRBV4-2,TRBD2,TRBJ2-3,-,TGTGCCAGCAGCCAAGGGGGTGCGGGAGGGCCAGATACGCAGTATTTT,CASSQGGAGGPDTQYF
TRBV5-8,-,TRBJ1-4,-,TGTGCCAGCAGCTTGTGGAAAGCTAATGAAAAACTGTTTTTT,CASSLWKANEKLFF
TRBV10-3,TRBD2,TRBJ2-7,-,TGTGCCATCAGTGAAAGGAGCGGGAGAGGAACTTACGAGCAGTACTTC,CAISERSGRGTYEQYF
TRBV29-1,-,TRBJ2-1,-,TGCAGCGTTGAGAAGAGAGGGATTAGTGAGCAGTTCTTC,CSVEKRGISEQFF
TRBV19,-,TRBJ1-1,-,TGTGCCAGTAGAACGGTTGGGGCGTACACTGAAGCTTTCTTT,CASRTVGAYTEAFF
TRBV19,-,TRBJ2-5,-,TGTGCCAGTAAACTAGCAGATCAAGAGACCCAGTACTTC,CASKLADQETQYF
TRBV28,-,TRBJ2-7,-,TGTGCCAGCTTCCCTGGGCAGCGGACCTACGAGCAGTACTTC,CASFPGQRTYEQYF
TRBV18,-,TRBJ1-1,-,TGTGCCAGCTCACCAATGACCGGGCAAGCTTTCTTT,CASSPMTGQAFF
TRBV25-1,-,TRBJ1-3,-,TGTGCCAGCAGTCTACGACAGGCGTCGGACACCATATATTTT,CASSLRQASDTIYF
TRBV18,-,TRBJ2-3,-,TGTGCCAGCTCTGGGACTAGCACAGATACGCAGTATTTT,CASSGTSTDTQYF
TRBV6-5,-,TRBJ2-7,-,TGTGCCAGCAGTTACTCAGGGGACTTAACCTACGAGCAGTACTTC,CASSYSGDLTYEQYF
TRBV7-9,-,TRBJ2-3,once,TGTGCCAGCAGCTTAACGGGGTACACAGATACGCAGTATTTT,CASSLTGYTDTQYF
TRBV30,-,TRBJ1-1,-,TGTGCCTGGAGTGATGGGTGGAAGAAAGCTTTCTTT,CAWSDGWKKAFF
TRBV7-2,-,TRBJ1-2,-,TGTGCCAGCAGCCCCGAATTGGCAGCTCCCTATGGCTACACCTTC,CASSPELAAPYGYTF
TRBV19,TRBD2,TRBJ2-1,-,TGTGCCAGTAGGGGATTAGCGGGAGGGCCTGTCAAAGGGAGCAATGAGCAGTTCTTC,CASRGLAGGPVKGSNEQFF
TRBV5-4,TRBD1,TRBJ2-1,-,TGTGCCAGCAGCTTGGGACAGGGGAATGAGCAGTTCTTC,CASSLGQGNEQFF
TRBV5-1,TRBD1,TRBJ1-2,-,TGCGCCAGCAGCCCCACCGGGACAGGGGAAGGCTACACCTTC,CASSPTGTGEGYTF
TRBV5-1,TRBD1,TRBJ2-1,-,TGCGCCAGCAGCTTGGAAGGACAGGGAGCCTACAATGAGCAGTTCTTC,CASSLEGQGAYNEQFF
TRBV28,-,TRBJ2-1,-,TGTGCCAGCAGGAGCTCCTACAATGAGCAGTTCTTC,CASRSSYNEQFF
TRBV9,-,TRBJ1-1,-,TGTGCCAGCAGCGTAGGAGTGACCTCCGAAGCTTTCTTT,CASSVGVTSEAFF
TRBV28,-,TRBJ1-4,once,TGTGCCAGCATCAACGGACAAGTTAATGAAAAACTGTTTTTT,CASINGQVNEKLFF
TRBV7-2,TRBD1,TRBJ1-1,-,TGTGCCAGCAGCCACAAACAGGGGGCTGGGAACACTGAAGCTTTCTTT,CASSHKQGAGNTEAFF
TRBV7-8,TRBD2,TRBJ2-5,-,TGTGCCAGCATTCTTAGGCCCTTTCTAGCGGGAGTTGAGACCCAGTACTTC,CASILRPFLAGVETQYF
TRBV27,TRBD2,TRBJ2-3,-,TGTGCCAGCAGTTTGTCAAGCGGGAGGGCCCACCGCACAGATACGCAGTATTTT,CASSLSSGRAHRTDTQYF
TRBV27,TRBD2,TRBJ2-2,once,TGTGCCAGTTCCGGACTAGTTCCCGGGGAGCTGTTTTTT,CASSGLVPGELFF
TRBV28,TRBD1,TRBJ2-7,-,TGTGCCAGCAGTTGGGGATACCGGGACAGGGGGCACGAGCAGTACTTC,CASSWGYRDRGHEQYF
TRBV5-1,TRBD2,TRBJ2-1,-,TGCGCCACCCGAAGCGGGAGGGCCTGCAATGAGCAGTTCTTC,CATRSGRACNEQFF
TRBV10-3,TRBD1,TRBJ2-5,-,TGTGCCATCAGTGGGTCCCCGTTGACAGGGACCCAAGAGACCCAGTACTTC,CAISGSPLTGTQETQYF